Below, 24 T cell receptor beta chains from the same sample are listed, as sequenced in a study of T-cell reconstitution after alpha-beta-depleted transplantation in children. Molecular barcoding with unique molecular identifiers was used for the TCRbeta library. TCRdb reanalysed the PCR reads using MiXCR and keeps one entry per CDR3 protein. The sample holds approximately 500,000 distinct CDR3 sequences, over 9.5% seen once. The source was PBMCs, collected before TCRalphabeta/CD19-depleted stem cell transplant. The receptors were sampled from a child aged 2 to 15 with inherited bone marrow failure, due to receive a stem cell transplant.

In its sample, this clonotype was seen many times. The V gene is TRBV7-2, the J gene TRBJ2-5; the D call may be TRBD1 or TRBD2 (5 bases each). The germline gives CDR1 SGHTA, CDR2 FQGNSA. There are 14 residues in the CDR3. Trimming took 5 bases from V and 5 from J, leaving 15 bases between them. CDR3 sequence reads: CASSLTEGLETQYF. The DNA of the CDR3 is TGTGCCAGCAGCCTCACCGAGGGGTTGGAGACCCAGTACTTC.

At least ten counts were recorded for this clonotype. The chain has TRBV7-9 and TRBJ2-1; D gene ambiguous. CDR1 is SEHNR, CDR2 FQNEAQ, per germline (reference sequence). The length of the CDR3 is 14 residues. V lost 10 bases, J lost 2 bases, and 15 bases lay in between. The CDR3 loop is CANHRIGPYNEQFF. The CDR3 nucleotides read TGTGCCAACCATCGCATTGGGCCCTACAATGAGCAGTTCTTC.

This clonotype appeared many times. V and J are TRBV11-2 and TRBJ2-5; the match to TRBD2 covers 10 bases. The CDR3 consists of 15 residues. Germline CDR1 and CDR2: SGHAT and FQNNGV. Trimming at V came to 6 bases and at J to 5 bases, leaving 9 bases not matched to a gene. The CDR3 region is CASRPSGRALETQYF. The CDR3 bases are TGTGCCAGCAGACCGAGCGGGAGGGCCCTCGAGACCCAGTACTTC.

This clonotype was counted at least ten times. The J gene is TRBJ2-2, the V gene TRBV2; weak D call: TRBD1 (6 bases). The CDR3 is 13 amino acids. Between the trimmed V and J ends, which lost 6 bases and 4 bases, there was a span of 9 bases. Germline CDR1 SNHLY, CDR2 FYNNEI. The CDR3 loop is CASRQGVTGELFF. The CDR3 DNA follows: TGTGCCAGCAGACAGGGTGTCACCGGGGAGCTGTTTTTT.

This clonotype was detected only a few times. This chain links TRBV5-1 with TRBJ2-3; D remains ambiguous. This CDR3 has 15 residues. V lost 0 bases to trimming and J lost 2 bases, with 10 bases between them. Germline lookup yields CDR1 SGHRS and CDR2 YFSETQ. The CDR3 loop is CASSLVLDSTDTQYF. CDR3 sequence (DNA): TGCGCCAGCAGCTTGGTTCTTGACTCCACAGATACGCAGTATTTT.

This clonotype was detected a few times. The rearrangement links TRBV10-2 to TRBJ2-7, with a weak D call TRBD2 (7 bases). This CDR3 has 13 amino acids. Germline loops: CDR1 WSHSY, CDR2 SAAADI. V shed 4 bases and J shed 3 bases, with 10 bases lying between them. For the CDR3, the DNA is TGCGCCAGCAGTGTAGGGGGGGACTACGAGCAGTACTTC. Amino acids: CASSVGGDYEQYF.

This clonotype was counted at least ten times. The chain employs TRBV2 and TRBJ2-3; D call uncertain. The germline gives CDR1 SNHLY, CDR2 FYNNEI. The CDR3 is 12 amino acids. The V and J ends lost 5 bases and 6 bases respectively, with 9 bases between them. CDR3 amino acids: CASSFWVDTQYF. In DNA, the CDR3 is TGTGCCAGCAGTTTTTGGGTGGATACGCAGTATTTT.

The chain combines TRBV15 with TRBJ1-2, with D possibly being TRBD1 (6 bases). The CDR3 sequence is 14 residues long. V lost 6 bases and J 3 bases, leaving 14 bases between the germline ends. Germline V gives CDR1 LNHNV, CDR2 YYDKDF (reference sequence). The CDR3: CATRDSRLYYGYTF. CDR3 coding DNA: TGTGCCACCAGGGACAGCAGGCTTTACTATGGCTACACCTTC.

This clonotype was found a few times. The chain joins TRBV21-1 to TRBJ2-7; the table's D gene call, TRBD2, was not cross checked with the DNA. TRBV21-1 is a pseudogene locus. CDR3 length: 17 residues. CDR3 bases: TGTGCCAGCAGCAAAGCGCTCGACCCCTCTAGCGGCTACGAGCAGTACTTC. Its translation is CASSKALDPSSGYEQYF.

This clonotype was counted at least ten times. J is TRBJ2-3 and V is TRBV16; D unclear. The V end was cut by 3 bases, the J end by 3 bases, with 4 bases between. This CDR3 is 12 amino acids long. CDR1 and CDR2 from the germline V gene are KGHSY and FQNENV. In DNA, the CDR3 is TGTGCCAGCAGCCACATAACAGATACGCAGTATTTT. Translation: CASSHITDTQYF. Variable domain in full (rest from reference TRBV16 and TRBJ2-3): GEEVAQTPKHLVRGEGQKAKLYCAPIKGHSYVFWYQQVLKNEFKFLISFQNENVFDETGMPKERFSAKCLPNSPCSLEIQATKLEDSAVYFCASSHITDTQYFGPGTRLTVL.

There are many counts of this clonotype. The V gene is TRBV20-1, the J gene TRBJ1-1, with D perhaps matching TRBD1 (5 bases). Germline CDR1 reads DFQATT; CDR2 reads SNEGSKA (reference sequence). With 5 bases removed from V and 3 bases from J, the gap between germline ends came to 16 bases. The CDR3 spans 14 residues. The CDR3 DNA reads TGCAGTGCTCTAGAGTTAGGGGTCGACACTGAAGCTTTCTTT. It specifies CSALELGVDTEAFF.

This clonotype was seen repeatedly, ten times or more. In DNA form, the CDR3 reads TGCAGTGCTAGAGAGTGGAGCTACCACTCTGGGGCCAACGTCCTGACTTTC. Translated, it gives CSAREWSYHSGANVLTF. This chain connects TRBV20-1 to TRBJ2-6; no clear D. Germline CDR1 DFQATT, CDR2 SNEGSKA (reference sequence). This CDR3 comprises 17 residues. Trimming took 0 bases from V and 0 from J, leaving 12 bases between them.

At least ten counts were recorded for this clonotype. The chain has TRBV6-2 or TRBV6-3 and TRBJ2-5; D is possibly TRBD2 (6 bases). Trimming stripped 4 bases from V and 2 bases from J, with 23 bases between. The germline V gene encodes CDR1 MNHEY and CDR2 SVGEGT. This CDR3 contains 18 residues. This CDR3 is CASSWRLASGELQETQYF. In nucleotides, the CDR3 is TGTGCCAGCAGTTGGCGTCTAGCGTCCGGGGAGTTACAAGAGACCCAGTACTTC.

Written as DNA, the CDR3 is TGTGCCAGCAGTTCCCACGGGACAGGGATAGGACGGCAGTTCTTC. Protein product: CASSSHGTGIGRQFF. The V gene is TRBV27, the J gene TRBJ2-1; 9 bases are a match to TRBD1. The junction had 13 bases not matched to a gene; V was cut back by 4 bases and J by 12 bases. Germline V lookup: CDR1 MNHEY, CDR2 SMNVEV (reference sequence). The CDR3 extends over 15 amino acids.

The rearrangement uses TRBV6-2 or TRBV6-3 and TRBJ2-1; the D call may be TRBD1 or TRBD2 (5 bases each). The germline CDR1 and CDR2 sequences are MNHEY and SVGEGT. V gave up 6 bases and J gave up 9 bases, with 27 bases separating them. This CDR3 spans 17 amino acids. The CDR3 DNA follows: TGTGCCAGCAGCCCCCTACCGGGACGGGGAGATAGGGGTGAGCAGTTCTTC. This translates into CASSPLPGRGDRGEQFF.

CDR3 sequence reads: CSAPTGGNSPLHF. CDR3 nucleotide sequence: TGCAGTGCTCCGACAGGGGGTAATTCACCCCTCCACTTT. The chain couples TRBV20-1 to TRBJ1-6; 9 bases match TRBD1. Per the germline V gene, CDR1 is DFQATT and CDR2 is SNEGSKA (reference sequence). The CDR3 has 13 residues. J gave up 6 bases and V 5 bases, and 2 bases lay outside the gene matches.

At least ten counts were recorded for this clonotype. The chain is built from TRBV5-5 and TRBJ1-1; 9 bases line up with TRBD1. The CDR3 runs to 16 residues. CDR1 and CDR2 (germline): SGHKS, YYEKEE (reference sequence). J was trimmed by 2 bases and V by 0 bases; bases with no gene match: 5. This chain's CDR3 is CASSLDAQGANTEAFF. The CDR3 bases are TGTGCCAGCAGCTTGGACGCACAGGGGGCTAACACTGAAGCTTTCTTT.

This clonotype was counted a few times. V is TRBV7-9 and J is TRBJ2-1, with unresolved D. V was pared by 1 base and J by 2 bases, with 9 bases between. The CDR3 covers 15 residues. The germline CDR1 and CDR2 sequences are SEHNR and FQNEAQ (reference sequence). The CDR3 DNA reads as TGTGCCAGCAGCTTAGTTGTCGACCCCTACAATGAGCAGTTCTTC. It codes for CASSLVVDPYNEQFF.

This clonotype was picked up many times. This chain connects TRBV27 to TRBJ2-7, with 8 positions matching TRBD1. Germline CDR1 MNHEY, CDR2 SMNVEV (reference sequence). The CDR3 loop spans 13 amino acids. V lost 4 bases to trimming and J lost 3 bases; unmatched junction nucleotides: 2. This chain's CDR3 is CASSSTGDYEQYF. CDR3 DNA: TGTGCCAGCAGTTCGACAGGGGACTACGAGCAGTACTTC.

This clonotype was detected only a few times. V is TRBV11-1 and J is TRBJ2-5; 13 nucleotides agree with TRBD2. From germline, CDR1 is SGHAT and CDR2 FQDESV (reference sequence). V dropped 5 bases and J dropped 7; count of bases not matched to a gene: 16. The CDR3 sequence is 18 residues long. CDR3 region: CASSPRTSGSRISGTQYF. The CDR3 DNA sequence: TGTGCCAGCAGCCCCAGGACTAGCGGGAGCCGTATCAGTGGGACCCAGTACTTC.

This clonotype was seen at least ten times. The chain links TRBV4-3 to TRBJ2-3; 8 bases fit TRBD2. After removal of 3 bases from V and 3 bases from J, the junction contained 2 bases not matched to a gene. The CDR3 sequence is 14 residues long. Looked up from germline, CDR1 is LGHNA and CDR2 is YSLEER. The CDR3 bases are TGCGCCAGCAGCCAGCGGGAGGTTACAGATACGCAGTATTTT. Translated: CASSQREVTDTQYF.

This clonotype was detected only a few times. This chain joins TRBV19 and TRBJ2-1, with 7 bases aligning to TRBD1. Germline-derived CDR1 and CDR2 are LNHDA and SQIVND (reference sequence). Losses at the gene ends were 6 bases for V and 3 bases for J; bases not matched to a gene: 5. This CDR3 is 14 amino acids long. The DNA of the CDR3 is TGTGCCAGTAGGCTAGGACAGGACTACAATGAGCAGTTCTTC. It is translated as CASRLGQDYNEQFF.

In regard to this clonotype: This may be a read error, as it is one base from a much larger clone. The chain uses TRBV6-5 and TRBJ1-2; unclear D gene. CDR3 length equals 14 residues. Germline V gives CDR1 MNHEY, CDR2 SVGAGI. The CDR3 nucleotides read TGTGCCAGCGGTTACTCCTCCCCATCAGATGGCTACACCTTC. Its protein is CASGYSSPSDGYTF.

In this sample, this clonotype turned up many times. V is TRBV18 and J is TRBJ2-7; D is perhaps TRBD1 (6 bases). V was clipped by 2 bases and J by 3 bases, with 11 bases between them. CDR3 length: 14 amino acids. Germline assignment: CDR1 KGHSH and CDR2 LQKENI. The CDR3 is CASSPGTRDYEQYF. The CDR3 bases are TGTGCCAGCTCACCAGGGACAAGGGACTACGAGCAGTACTTC.